This is a list of T cell receptor beta chains from one sample in a study of blood T cells in healthy people across ages. From the 5' RACE reads, TCRdb called clonotypes with MiXCR, one entry per CDR3 protein. The sample holds about 800,000 distinct CDR3 sequences; about 42% are singletons and the top ten take 15% to 20%. Sample: blood. These receptors all stem from a man older than 75 in good health. CDR3s leave out the opening cysteine and the closing phenylalanine or tryptophan.

cdr3_aa: ASSPVSGSETQY
v_call: TRBV12-3/TRBV12-4
j_call: TRBJ2-5

cdr3_aa: ASSKLGGTSDLYGQY
v_call: TRBV7-3
j_call: TRBJ2-7

cdr3_aa: ASSQPGLAGVTNIQY
v_call: TRBV6-2/TRBV6-3
j_call: TRBJ2-4

cdr3_aa: AGSRGETQY
v_call: TRBV30
j_call: TRBJ2-5

cdr3_aa: ASSYSWPTDTQY
v_call: TRBV6-2/TRBV6-3
j_call: TRBJ2-3

cdr3_aa: ASSQEGQGASGANVLT
v_call: TRBV4-3
j_call: TRBJ2-6

cdr3_aa: ASSSGTGVLETQY
v_call: TRBV27
j_call: TRBJ2-5

cdr3_aa: ASSLGLPGFTYEQY
v_call: TRBV27
j_call: TRBJ2-7

cdr3_aa: ASSYSFEYEQY
v_call: TRBV6-5
j_call: NA

cdr3_aa: SAPNGGGATDTQY
v_call: TRBV20-1
j_call: TRBJ2-3

cdr3_aa: ASSEYRLAGDEQF
v_call: TRBV6-1
j_call: TRBJ2-1

cdr3_aa: ASSSLRGQGFTDTQY
v_call: TRBV27
j_call: TRBJ2-3

cdr3_aa: ASSPPGGPNEQF
v_call: TRBV7-9
j_call: TRBJ2-1

cdr3_aa: ASSYELAGLRVNNEQF
v_call: TRBV6-5
j_call: TRBJ2-1

cdr3_aa: ASSQERGTYEQY
v_call: TRBV4-1
j_call: NA

cdr3_aa: ASKKSQTNTEAF
v_call: TRBV6-5
j_call: TRBJ1-1

cdr3_aa: SVDLAGGRETQY
v_call: TRBV29-1
j_call: TRBJ2-5

cdr3_aa: ASSLQGQAPYEQY
v_call: TRBV21-1
j_call: TRBJ2-7

cdr3_aa: AISEPRGSGRSHNEQF
v_call: TRBV10-3
j_call: TRBJ2-1

cdr3_aa: AWSPTPSGRTIETQY
v_call: TRBV30
j_call: TRBJ2-5

cdr3_aa: ASSTSRQDPKNIQY
v_call: TRBV25-1
j_call: TRBJ2-4

cdr3_aa: ASSSGTSAYADTQY
v_call: TRBV12-3/TRBV12-4
j_call: TRBJ2-3

cdr3_aa: SARDRGEQY
v_call: TRBV20-1
j_call: TRBJ2-7

cdr3_aa: SVERPAGRGPVALNEQF
v_call: TRBV29-1
j_call: TRBJ2-1

cdr3_aa: SVEWGLGLSEQF
v_call: TRBV29-1
j_call: TRBJ2-1

cdr3_aa: ASSYSGGRVYIAADTQY
v_call: TRBV12-3/TRBV12-4
j_call: TRBJ2-3

cdr3_aa: ASSLNGIQETQY
v_call: TRBV12-3/TRBV12-4
j_call: TRBJ2-5

cdr3_aa: ASSGGLHSYEQY
v_call: TRBV2
j_call: TRBJ2-7

cdr3_aa: AIREDRGGNSPLH
v_call: TRBV10-3
j_call: TRBJ1-6

cdr3_aa: SVATSDLEQF
v_call: TRBV29-1
j_call: TRBJ2-1

cdr3_aa: ASTPRPTYEQY
v_call: TRBV6-2/TRBV6-3
j_call: TRBJ2-7

cdr3_aa: ATSRPGLGQVEEQY
v_call: TRBV15
j_call: TRBJ2-7

cdr3_aa: ATSETGGKGYEQY
v_call: TRBV24-1
j_call: TRBJ2-7

cdr3_aa: ASGLAGVDEQF
v_call: TRBV2
j_call: TRBJ2-1

cdr3_aa: ASSQDRAGEAF
v_call: TRBV4-1
j_call: TRBJ1-1

cdr3_aa: ASSRTGLAPDEQY
v_call: TRBV4-2
j_call: TRBJ2-7

cdr3_aa: AIKGAAPNGYT
v_call: TRBV10-3
j_call: TRBJ1-2

cdr3_aa: ASSPGTALILATTSTDTQY
v_call: TRBV5-1
j_call: TRBJ2-3

cdr3_aa: ASSQLAGLAKNIQY
v_call: TRBV6-6
j_call: TRBJ2-4

cdr3_aa: ASSFSGTSGPDTQY
v_call: TRBV11-3
j_call: TRBJ2-3

cdr3_aa: SAKSGTADTQY
v_call: TRBV20-1
j_call: TRBJ2-3

cdr3_aa: ASSEERTGNTIY
v_call: TRBV25-1
j_call: TRBJ1-3

cdr3_aa: ASSLEKAGGKNEQF
v_call: TRBV7-9
j_call: TRBJ2-1

cdr3_aa: ASSEGRASSYEQY
v_call: TRBV25-1
j_call: TRBJ2-7

cdr3_aa: SASFLRDEQY
v_call: TRBV20-1
j_call: TRBJ2-7

cdr3_aa: ASLDGSYEQY
v_call: TRBV5-5
j_call: TRBJ2-7

cdr3_aa: AISARDSAETQY
v_call: TRBV10-3
j_call: TRBJ2-5

cdr3_aa: ASSSQGESYGYT
v_call: TRBV6-5
j_call: TRBJ1-2

cdr3_aa: ASRRDRSRTEAF
v_call: TRBV12-3/TRBV12-4
j_call: TRBJ1-1

cdr3_aa: ASSYGSFWEQY
v_call: TRBV14
j_call: TRBJ2-5

cdr3_aa: ASSLVGRADRTDTQY
v_call: TRBV7-2
j_call: TRBJ2-3

cdr3_aa: ASSSPRGHEQY
v_call: TRBV28
j_call: TRBJ2-7

cdr3_aa: ASSLLGGGQETQY
v_call: TRBV12-3/TRBV12-4
j_call: TRBJ2-5

cdr3_aa: ATLDSGTGEMF
v_call: TRBV10-3
j_call: TRBJ2-2

cdr3_aa: AGTATGFPYEQY
v_call: TRBV12-3/TRBV12-4
j_call: TRBJ2-7

cdr3_aa: ASSQDLAGKETQY
v_call: TRBV4-3
j_call: TRBJ2-5

cdr3_aa: ASSQEGSGRPGNEQY
v_call: TRBV4-1
j_call: TRBJ2-7

cdr3_aa: ASSSPTARGYKNEQF
v_call: TRBV7-9
j_call: TRBJ2-1

cdr3_aa: ASSYSASGVQTQF
v_call: TRBV6-5
j_call: TRBJ2-1

cdr3_aa: ASSFLTGPTSGRTDTQY
v_call: TRBV5-1
j_call: TRBJ2-3